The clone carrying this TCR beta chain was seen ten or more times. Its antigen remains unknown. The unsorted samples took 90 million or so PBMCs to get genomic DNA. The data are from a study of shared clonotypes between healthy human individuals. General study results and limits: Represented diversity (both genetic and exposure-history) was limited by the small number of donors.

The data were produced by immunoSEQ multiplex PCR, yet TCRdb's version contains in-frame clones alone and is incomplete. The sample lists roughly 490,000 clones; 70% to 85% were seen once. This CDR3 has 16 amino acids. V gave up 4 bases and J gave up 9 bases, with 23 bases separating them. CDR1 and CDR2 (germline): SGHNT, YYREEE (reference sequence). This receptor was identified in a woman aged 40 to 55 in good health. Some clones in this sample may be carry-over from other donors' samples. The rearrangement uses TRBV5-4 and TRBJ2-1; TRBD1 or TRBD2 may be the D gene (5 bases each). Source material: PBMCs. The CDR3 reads CASSPIRSRSRGEQFF. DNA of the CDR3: TGTGCCAGCAGCCCCATTCGAAGCAGATCGAGGGGTGAGCAGTTCTTC.